A single T cell receptor beta chain is shown here with its context. The entry originates in a study of blood T cells in healthy people across ages. This CDR3 has 13 residues. Germline V CDR1 and CDR2: MGHDK, SYGVNS. V was clipped by 7 bases and J by 0 bases; unmatched bases: 2. The use of a sample-barcoded 5' primer and a J-beta primer mix characterized a second PCR of about 7 to 12 cycles. TCRdb re-called the 5' RACE reads with MiXCR, one entry per CDR3 protein. The sample has 650,000 to 1,000,000 distinct CDR3 sequences; 36% are singletons. The rearrangement joins TRBV25-1 to TRBJ2-5; 7 bases fit TRBD1. Sequenced material: blood. This sequence originates from a man younger than 30 in good health. This chain's CDR3 is CASIQGDQETQYF. CDR3 DNA sequence: TGTGCCAGCATCCAGGGGGACCAAGAGACCCAGTACTTC.